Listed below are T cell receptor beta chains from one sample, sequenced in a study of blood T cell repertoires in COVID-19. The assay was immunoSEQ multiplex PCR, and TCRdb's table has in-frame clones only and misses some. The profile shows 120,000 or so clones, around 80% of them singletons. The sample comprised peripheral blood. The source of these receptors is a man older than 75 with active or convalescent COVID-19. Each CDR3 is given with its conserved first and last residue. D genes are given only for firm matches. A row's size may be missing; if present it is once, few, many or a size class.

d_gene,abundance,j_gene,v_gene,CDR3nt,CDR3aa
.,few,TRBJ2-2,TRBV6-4,TGTGCCAGCAGTCCCGACAGGACCACCGGGGAGCTGTTTTTT,CASSPDRTTGELFF
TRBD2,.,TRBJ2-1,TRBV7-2,TGTGCCAGCAGCCCTACTAGCGGGGGGGCCGTTGAGCAGTTCTTC,CASSPTSGGAVEQFF
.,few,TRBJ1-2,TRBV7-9,TGTGCCAGCAGTTACGTGGGGTCAGGGTATAGCTACACCTTC,CASSYVGSGYSYTF
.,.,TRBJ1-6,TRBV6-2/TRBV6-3,TGTGCCAGCAGTAACAGACGAGAGTCCTATAATTCACCCCTCCACTTT,CASSNRRESYNSPLHF
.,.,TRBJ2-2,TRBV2,TGTGCCAGCAGTGAAGAGGCGGGGGCCCCGGGCGGGGAGCTGTTTTTT,CASSEEAGAPGGELFF
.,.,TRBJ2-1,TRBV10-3,TGTGCCATCAGTGAGACTAGCTCCTACAATGAGCAGTTCTTC,CAISETSSYNEQFF
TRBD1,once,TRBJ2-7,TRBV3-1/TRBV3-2,TGTGCCAGCAGCCAAGTCGAGGACAGGGTTCAGTACTTC,CASSQVEDRVQYF
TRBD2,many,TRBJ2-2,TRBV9,TGTGCCAGCAGCGTAGCGGGGGGGAACACCGGGGAGCTGTTTTTT,CASSVAGGNTGELFF
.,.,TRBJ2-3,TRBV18,TGTGCCAGCTCACCACCGGTAGGCGGGGATAAAGATACGCAGTATTTT,CASSPPVGGDKDTQYF
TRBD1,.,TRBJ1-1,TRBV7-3,TGTGCCAGCAGCTCAGGGGGCGAAGCTTTCTTT,CASSSGGEAFF
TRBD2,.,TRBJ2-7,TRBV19,TGTGCCAGTCGTAGCGGGGCCAACTCCTACGAGCAGTACTTC,CASRSGANSYEQYF
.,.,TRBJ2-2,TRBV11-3,TGTGCCAGCACCACCACCACCGGAGCCGGGGAGCTGTTTTTT,CASTTTTGAGELFF
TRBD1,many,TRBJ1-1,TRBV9,TGTGCCAGCAGTGGTGGGACAGGGGGCTTCGGTGAAGCTTTCTTT,CASSGGTGGFGEAFF
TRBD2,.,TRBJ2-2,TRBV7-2,TGTGCCAGCTGGCTAGCGGGGGATAACACCGGGGAGCTGTTTTTT,CASWLAGDNTGELFF
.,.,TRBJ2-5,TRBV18,TGTGCCACCCGCCGGGACACGCAAGAGACCCAGTACTTC,CATRRDTQETQYF
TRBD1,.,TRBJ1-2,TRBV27,TGTGCCAGCAGCCTAGGACAGGGGGCGTATGGCTACACCTTC,CASSLGQGAYGYTF
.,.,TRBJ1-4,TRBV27,TGTGCCAGCAGAAATGAGGACGGGGCAACTAATGAAAAACTGTTTTTT,CASRNEDGATNEKLFF
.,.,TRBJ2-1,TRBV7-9,TGTGCCAGCAGCTCGCCCGGGACATTCAACAATGAGCAGTTCTTC,CASSSPGTFNNEQFF
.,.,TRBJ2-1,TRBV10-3,TGTGCCATCAGTGAGGAAGAGGGTCTTGAGCAGTTCTTC,CAISEEEGLEQFF
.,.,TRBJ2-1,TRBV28,TGTGCCAGCAGTTTGAGGCGAAATGAGCAGTTCTTC,CASSLRRNEQFF
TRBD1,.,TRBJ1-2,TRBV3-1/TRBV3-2,TGTGCCAGCAGCCAGGAACAGGGGCGAAGCTATGGCTACACCTTC,CASSQEQGRSYGYTF
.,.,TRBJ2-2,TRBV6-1,TGTGCCAGCAGTGATTCCGGGACCGGGGAGCTGTTTTTT,CASSDSGTGELFF
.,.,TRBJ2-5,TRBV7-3,TGTGCCAGCAGCCGCGGACGGGGAGAGACCCAGTACTTC,CASSRGRGETQYF
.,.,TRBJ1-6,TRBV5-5,TGTGCCAGCAGAGAAAGGCAGGGCTCACCCCTCCACTTT,CASRERQGSPLHF
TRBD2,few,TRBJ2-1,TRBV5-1,TGCGCCAGCCGCGAGGACGGGGGGGCCTACAATGAGCAGTTCTTC,CASREDGGAYNEQFF
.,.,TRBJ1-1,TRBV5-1,TGCGCCAGCAGCTTGGCCCCGAGCGCTGAAGCTTTCTTT,CASSLAPSAEAFF
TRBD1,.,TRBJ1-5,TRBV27,TGTGCCAGCAGACCCACCTCCGAGGGGGCTTGGCAGCCCCAGCATTTT,CASRPTSEGAWQPQHF
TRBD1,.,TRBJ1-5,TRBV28,TGTGCCAGCAGGTTTGACAGGGTGCGCAATCAGCCCCAGCATTTT,CASRFDRVRNQPQHF
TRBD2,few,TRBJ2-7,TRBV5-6,TGTGCCAGCAGCGACCTAGCGGGGGGGCCCCACGAGCAGTACTTC,CASSDLAGGPHEQYF
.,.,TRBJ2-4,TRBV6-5,TGTGCCAGCAGTTGGCAGGGGTCGCACATTCAGTACTTC,CASSWQGSHIQYF
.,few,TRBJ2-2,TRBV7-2,TGTGCCAGCAGCGCTAGACAGTTCACCGGGGAGCTGTTTTTT,CASSARQFTGELFF
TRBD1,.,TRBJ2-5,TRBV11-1,TGTGCCAGCAGCTCACGGACAGGACAAGAGACCCAGTACTTC,CASSSRTGQETQYF
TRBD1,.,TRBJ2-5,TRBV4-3,TGCGCCAGCAGCACCCTAGGGGGCAGGGAAGAGACCCAGTACTTC,CASSTLGGREETQYF
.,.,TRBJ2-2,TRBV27,TGTGCCGTCCGGAGGGCCCCAGGGGAGCTGTTTTTT,CAVRRAPGELFF
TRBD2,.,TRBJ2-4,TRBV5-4,TGTGCCAGCAGCGCGGGGGGGTTGGGAGACATTCAGTACTTC,CASSAGGLGDIQYF
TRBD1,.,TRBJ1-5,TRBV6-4,TGTGCCAGCAGCACAGGGGCCGGTCAGCCCCAGCATTTT,CASSTGAGQPQHF
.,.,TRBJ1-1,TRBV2,TGTGCCAGCAGTGAAGAGAAGGGAGGAAACACTGAAGCTTTCTTT,CASSEEKGGNTEAFF
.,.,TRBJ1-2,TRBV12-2,TGTGCAAGTCGCTTCCGGACAGGGAAAGCTAACTATGGCTACACCTTC,CASRFRTGKANYGYTF
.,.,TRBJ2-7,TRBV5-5,TGTGCCAGCAGCGTTGTACAGGCAAATCACGAGCAGTACTTC,CASSVVQANHEQYF
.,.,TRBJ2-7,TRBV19,TGTGCCACGACCCTCAAGATCGAGGGCGAGCAGTACTTC,CATTLKIEGEQYF
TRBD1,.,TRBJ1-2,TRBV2,TGTGCCAGCCTGGGTTTGAGGGCGGGTCCCCAGATCCCAGGGGGCTATGGCTACACCTTC,CASLGLRAGPQIPGGYGYTF
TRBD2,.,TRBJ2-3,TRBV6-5,TGTGCCAGCAGTTACGCGGGAGTAGCAGGGTCTACGCAGTATTTT,CASSYAGVAGSTQYF
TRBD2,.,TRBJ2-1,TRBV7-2,TGTGCCAGCACCTCTTTCGGGGGGGCAGGTCGTGAGCAGTTCTTC,CASTSFGGAGREQFF
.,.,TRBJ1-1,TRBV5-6,TGTGCCAGCAGCTCTCTTGACAGGGAAGCTTTCTTT,CASSSLDREAFF
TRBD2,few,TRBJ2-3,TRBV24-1,TGTGCCACCGGGGGGGGCACAGATACGCAGTATTTT,CATGGGTDTQYF
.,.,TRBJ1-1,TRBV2,TGTGCCAGCAGAACCACAGGGCACACTGAAGCTTTCTTT,CASRTTGHTEAFF
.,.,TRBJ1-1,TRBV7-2,TGTGCCAGCAGCTTAGATGTCAGGACTGAAGCTTTCTTT,CASSLDVRTEAFF
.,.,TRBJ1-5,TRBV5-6,TGTGCCAGCAGCCAAGAGAGTTATAGCAATCAGCCCCAGCATTTT,CASSQESYSNQPQHF
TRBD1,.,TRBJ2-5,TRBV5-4,TGTGCCAGCAGGGGGGACAGGGTATTGGAGACCCAGTACTTC,CASRGDRVLETQYF
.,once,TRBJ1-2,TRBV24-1,TGTGCCACCAGTGATTTGCGGCCAGGGGCTGGCTACACCTTC,CATSDLRPGAGYTF
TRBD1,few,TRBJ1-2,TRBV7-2,TGTGCCAGCAGCTCCGACAGGGGCTATGGCTACACCTTC,CASSSDRGYGYTF
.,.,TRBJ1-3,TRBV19,TGTGCCAGTAGTCCGGACAGACTCGCTGGAAACACCATATATTTT,CASSPDRLAGNTIYF
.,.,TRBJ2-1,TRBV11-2,TGTGCCAGCAGCTTGGACGGGACTGGCTACAATGAGCAGTTCTTC,CASSLDGTGYNEQFF
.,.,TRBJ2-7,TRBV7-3,TGTGCCAGCAGCTCCAAGGTCCGAGGCGAGCAGTACTTC,CASSSKVRGEQYF
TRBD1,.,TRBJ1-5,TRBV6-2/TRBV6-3,TGTGCCAGCAGTTACTCGACAGGGATGGGCAATCAGCCCCAGCATTTT,CASSYSTGMGNQPQHF